A selection of T cell receptor beta chains follows, all from one sample in a study of shared clonotypes between healthy human individuals. The method was immunoSEQ multiplex PCR; TCRdb's version includes in-frame clones alone and lacks a portion of them. The sample contains hundreds of thousands of clones, over 60% of which appear only once. The sequencing input was PBMCs. The source is a woman aged 40 to 49 in good health. Some clones in this sample may be carry-over from other donors' samples. Both conserved end residues are part of each CDR3.

TRBV7-8 CASSSPTSGNYEQYF
TRBV2 CASSRTSQAYEQYF
TRBV11-2 CASSLRAGGTQYF
TRBV7-2 CASSLADGFAYEQYF
TRBV6-5 CASSPGRGTEAFF
TRBV28 CASSLRHPSSIKFF
TRBV30 CAWSVGDGTLTYF
TRBV7-2 CASSLAPAETYGYTF
TRBV5-1 CASSLAPVTGGTSYEQYF
TRBV4-1 CASSRRDTADTQYF
TRBV27 CASSFSSGSTFF
TRBV23-1 CASSSSWGPYEQYF
TRBV7-3 CASSWASGRGSYNEQFF
TRBV19 CASSPAPDSPSYEQYF
TRBV5-1 CASSWGDRTNEKLFF
TRBV6-6 CASLLGVTEAFF
TRBV11-3 CASSLGVRGGRDSYNEQFF
TRBV27 CASSLRQGSWTEAFF
TRBV7-9 CASSSGSSGANVLTF
TRBV28 CASSPQRGSTDTQYF
TRBV21-1 CASSPGHHFYGYTF
TRBV5-6 CASSPSGGRYQEQYF
TRBV9 CASSVGRLDGGTQYF
TRBV27 CASSFGWTDTGELFF
TRBV7-9 CASSSQKYQGAYNEQFF
TRBV15 CATSRRTGATGELFF
TRBV19 CASRIYNQPQHF
TRBV4-1 CASGPTGSKKLFF
TRBV7-9 CASSPPYGGFYGYTF
TRBV15 CATSTRQGRQPQHF
TRBV6-1 CASSARFEGAGVPYEQYF
TRBV7-9 CASSPRQANYEQYF
TRBV20-1 CSASGYTF
TRBV7-2 CASSFRAETQYF
TRBV29-1 CSVTTSSNYNEQFF
TRBV28 CASTIAASYEQYF
TRBV7-8 CASRQPWGGANVLTF